This entry describes one T cell receptor beta chain. The entry originates in a study of blood T cell repertoires in COVID-19. Data came from immunoSEQ multiplex PCR; TCRdb stores just in-frame clones and leaves some out. Here the sample spans some 200,000 clones, 75% to 90% being singletons. Trimming cost V 7 bases and J 0 bases; bases outside gene matches: 6. The CDR3 is 16 residues long. The germline gives CDR1 LNHDA, CDR2 SQIVND (reference sequence). Sequenced: PBMCs or T cells enriched from blood (not recorded which). This chain joins TRBV19 and TRBJ1-6; 7 nucleotides align to TRBD1. The TCR comes from a woman in her twenties or thirties who had recovered from COVID-19. CDR3 bases: TGTGCCAGTACCGGGACAGACCTCTCCTATAATTCACCCCTCCACTTT. This encodes CASTGTDLSYNSPLHF.